A selection of T cell receptor beta chains follows, all from one sample in a study of blood T cell repertoires in COVID-19. Profiled with immunoSEQ multiplex PCR; TCRdb holds only in-frame clones, not every one. The sample records tens of thousands of clones, 75% to 90% being singletons. Sequencing was carried out using peripheral blood. The source is a human donor with acute or convalescent COVID-19. The donor label of this sample is uncertain. The CDR3 runs from the conserved cysteine through the conserved F or W. D genes are given only for firm matches. Not all rows give a size; the values are once, few, many and, for expanded clones, a class.

d_call: NA
cdr3_length: 14
v_call: TRBV11-3
clone_size: NA
cdr3_aa: CASSFVQGRTEAFF

d_call: TRBD1
cdr3_length: 14
v_call: TRBV28
clone_size: NA
cdr3_aa: CASSTGGVSYGYTF

d_call: TRBD1
cdr3_length: 15
v_call: TRBV14
clone_size: NA
cdr3_aa: CASRGLEQGRETQYF

d_call: NA
cdr3_length: 14
v_call: TRBV19
clone_size: NA
cdr3_aa: CASRTPGTVGSYTF

d_call: NA
cdr3_length: 14
v_call: TRBV11-2
clone_size: NA
cdr3_aa: CASSFTGQPYEQYF

d_call: NA
cdr3_length: 13
v_call: TRBV7-3
clone_size: NA
cdr3_aa: CASQGLPNQPQHF

d_call: TRBD1
cdr3_length: 15
v_call: TRBV19
clone_size: NA
cdr3_aa: CASSTYGQGRSPLHF

d_call: TRBD1
cdr3_length: 18
v_call: TRBV28
clone_size: NA
cdr3_aa: CASSSLLDRGGFLGGYTF

d_call: NA
cdr3_length: 15
v_call: TRBV21-1
clone_size: few
cdr3_aa: CASSKRQGVGYEQYF

d_call: TRBD2
cdr3_length: 14
v_call: TRBV3-1/TRBV3-2
clone_size: NA
cdr3_aa: CASSQGLPKSEQYF

d_call: TRBD1
cdr3_length: 16
v_call: TRBV28
clone_size: NA
cdr3_aa: CASSLSGTGGRETQYF

d_call: NA
cdr3_length: 17
v_call: TRBV27
clone_size: NA
cdr3_aa: CASSPSGYLGNTDTQYF

d_call: NA
cdr3_length: 14
v_call: TRBV10-3
clone_size: NA
cdr3_aa: CAISERAGDEKLFF

d_call: NA
cdr3_length: 12
v_call: TRBV19
clone_size: NA
cdr3_aa: CASSVLGGPQHF

d_call: NA
cdr3_length: 16
v_call: TRBV7-8
clone_size: NA
cdr3_aa: CASSLGAAGSNQPQHF

d_call: NA
cdr3_length: 15
v_call: TRBV7-7
clone_size: few
cdr3_aa: CASSLTDSNTGELFF

d_call: NA
cdr3_length: 18
v_call: TRBV21-1
clone_size: NA
cdr3_aa: CASSKDGTGGSTNEKLFF

d_call: NA
cdr3_length: 13
v_call: TRBV11-3
clone_size: once
cdr3_aa: CASSLRENTEAFF